Each of the 28 T cell receptor beta chains below was sequenced from the same sample in a study of CD8+CD57+ T cells in acquired aplastic anemia. Patients who underwent sequencing had shown CD8+CD57+ cell expansion by flow cytometry. Genomic DNA constituted the template upon which TCR beta VDJ and CDR3 profiling was performed. TCRdb called the reads again in MiXCR, with one record for every CDR3 protein. Of roughly 190,000 distinct CDR3 sequences in the sample, around half were seen once. The sequenced sample consisted of sorted CD4+, CD8+, or CD8+CD57+ T cells (not recorded which) from PBMCs. These receptors came from a human donor with aplastic anemia.

The chain employs TRBV20-1 and TRBJ1-2; 9 bases are shared with TRBD1. The germline gives CDR1 DFQATT, CDR2 SNEGSKA (reference sequence). This CDR3 has 18 residues. V was pared by 8 bases and J by 3 bases, with 22 bases of the junction left unmatched. CDR3 DNA: TGCAGTACCGAGGTTCCCGCCTTACGGGACAGGGCGGACTATGGCTACACCTTC. Residues: CSTEVPALRDRADYGYTF.

This clonotype was seen many times. The CDR3 here is CASSIGRVSETQYF. Written as DNA, the CDR3 is TGTGCCAGTAGTATAGGCAGGGTATCGGAGACCCAGTACTTC. This chain joins TRBV19 and TRBJ2-5; a weak D match, TRBD1 (5 bases). From germline, CDR1 is LNHDA and CDR2 SQIVND (reference sequence). CDR3 length: 14 amino acids. V lost 1 base and J lost 5, with 11 bases in between.

This clonotype was seen a few times. The rearrangement links TRBV29-1 to TRBJ1-4; a weak D match, TRBD1 (5 bases). The CDR3 runs to 11 residues. Germline CDR1 SQVTM, CDR2 ANQGSEA. Trimming removed 6 bases at V and 8 bases at J, with 10 bases between. CDR3 residues: CSVQQAEKLFF. The DNA for the CDR3 is TGCAGCGTACAACAGGCGGAAAAACTGTTTTTT.

The J gene is TRBJ2-1, the V gene TRBV20-1, with 7 nucleotides matching TRBD2. Germline V gene sequence: CDR1 DFQATT, CDR2 SNEGSKA (reference sequence). The CDR3 loop spans 15 amino acids. Trimming at V came to 0 bases and at J to 3 bases, leaving 5 bases not matched to a gene. In nucleotides, the CDR3 is TGCAGTGCTAGAGAAATACGGGGGGACTACAATGAGCAGTTCTTC. Its protein is CSAREIRGDYNEQFF.

This clonotype appeared many times. The CDR3 loop is CASSRTYPVETQYF. The CDR3 DNA is TGTGCCAGTAGCCGGACATATCCGGTCGAGACCCAGTACTTC. The chain links TRBV19 to TRBJ2-5; D is possibly TRBD1 (5 bases). The CDR3 is made up of 14 amino acids. From germline, CDR1 is LNHDA and CDR2 SQIVND (reference sequence). Trimming pared 6 bases from V and 5 bases from J, leaving 16 bases between. The full variable domain, with the rest looked up from reference TRBV19 and TRBJ2-5, is DGGITQSPKYLFRKEGQNVTLSCEQNLNHDAMYWYRQDPGQGLRLIYYSQIVNDFQKGDIAEGYSVSREKKESFPLTVTSAQKNPTAFYLCASSRTYPVETQYFGPGTRLLVL.

The chain couples TRBV2 to TRBJ2-7; a weak D match, TRBD1 (5 bases). This CDR3 has 13 residues. The germline V gene has CDR1 SNHLY and CDR2 FYNNEI. Trimming shortened V by 4 bases and J by 4 bases, and 11 bases separated the two germline ends. The CDR3 sequence is CASSVGVGYEQYF. Written as DNA, the CDR3 is TGTGCCAGCAGTGTAGGGGTGGGTTACGAGCAGTACTTC. The full variable domain, rest sourced from reference TRBV2 and TRBJ2-7, is EPEVTQTPSHQVTQMGQEVILRCVPISNHLYFYWYRQILGQKVEFLVSFYNNEISEKSEIFDDQFSVERPDGSNFTLKIRSTKLEDSAMYFCASSVGVGYEQYFGPGTRLTVT.

Remarks on this clonotype: A much larger clone differs from this one at a single base, so this may be a read error. This rearrangement joins TRBV7-3 to TRBJ1-6, with D perhaps TRBD1 (5 bases). Germline CDR1 is SGHTA and CDR2 is FQGTGA. The CDR3 consists of 15 residues. In DNA, the CDR3 is TGTGCCAGCAGCTTAAGGGGCTCCCATAATTCACCCCTCCACTTT. It specifies CASSLRGSHNSPLHF. Using reference TRBV7-3 and TRBJ1-6 for the parts outside the CDR3, the full variable domain is GAGVSQTPSNKVTEKGKYVELRCDPISGHTALYWYRQSLGQGPEFLIYFQGTGAADDSGLPNDRFFAVRPEGSVSTLKIQRTERGDSAVYLCASSLRGSHNSPLHFGNGTRLTVT.

The sample holds many counts of this clonotype. This rearrangement joins TRBV7-2 to TRBJ1-5, with 8 bases lining up with TRBD1. CDR1 and CDR2 (germline): SGHTA, FQGNSA. CDR3 length: 15 amino acids. J was trimmed by 9 bases and V by 3 bases; bases with no gene match: 10. The CDR3 nucleotides read TGTGCCAGCAGCTTTAATTCAGGGGGCCTATGGCCCCAGCATTTT. Translation gives CASSFNSGGLWPQHF.

The chain has TRBV20-1 and TRBJ2-3, with 10 bases that match TRBD2. Trimming removed 1 base from V and 9 bases from J; junction bases left unmatched: 7. CDR3 length equals 14 residues. Germline CDR1 reads DFQATT; CDR2 reads SNEGSKA (reference sequence). This chain's CDR3 is CSARASGGVETQYF. The CDR3 bases are TGCAGTGCTAGAGCTAGCGGGGGCGTAGAGACGCAGTATTTT.

The count of this clonotype is one. The CDR3 loop reads CASRPAAGGYEQYF. CDR3 sequence (DNA): TGTGCCAGTAGGCCCGCAGCGGGAGGCTACGAGCAGTACTTC. The chain uses TRBV19 and TRBJ2-7; TRBD2 matches 9 bases. This CDR3 has 14 residues. From germline, CDR1 is LNHDA and CDR2 SQIVND (reference sequence). The V and J ends lost 6 bases and 3 bases, in that order; junction bases with no gene match: 6.

This clonotype was counted at least ten times. The chain employs TRBV5-6 and TRBJ1-5; D is undetermined. In germline, CDR1 is SGHDT, CDR2 YYEEEE. Trimming cost V 0 bases and J 5 bases, with 6 bases left between them. This CDR3 comprises 13 residues. In nucleotides, the CDR3 is TGTGCCAGCAGCTTGGCATCCGATCAGCCCCAGCATTTT. It codes for CASSLASDQPQHF.

This clonotype was seen repeatedly, ten times or more. The chain uses TRBV4-1 and TRBJ2-3, with D unresolved. Trimming pared 4 bases from V and 3 bases from J, leaving 8 bases between. CDR1 and CDR2 (germline): MGHRA, YSYEKL. The CDR3 loop spans 13 amino acids. CDR3 protein: CASSPPSTDTQYF. CDR3 nucleotides: TGCGCCAGCAGCCCCCCGTCTACAGATACGCAGTATTTT.

Regarding this clonotype: Since a much larger clone is just one base distant, this may be a read error. This sequence joins TRBV9 and TRBJ1-2; 10 nucleotides line up with TRBD1. The trim removed 2 bases at V and 4 bases at J, leaving 8 bases unmatched. Per germline, CDR1 SGDLS and CDR2 YYNGEE. This CDR3 contains 16 residues. The CDR3 coding sequence is TGTGCCAGCAGCGTCTCCGGGACAGGGGTTATCTATGGCTACACCTTC. It codes for CASSVSGTGVIYGYTF.

The chain employs TRBV24-1 and TRBJ2-5; 10 nucleotides agree with TRBD2. The CDR3 contains 18 residues. CDR1 is KGHDR, CDR2 SFDVKD, per germline. Trimming cost V 6 bases and J 4 bases; bases outside gene matches: 16. The CDR3 here is CATSPKNGLAGVTETQYF. The CDR3 DNA sequence: TGTGCCACCAGTCCCAAAAACGGTCTAGCGGGAGTAACAGAGACCCAGTACTTC.

In DNA form, the CDR3 reads TGTGCCACCAGTGAATCGCCGGGCCTAGAGACCCAGTACTTC. It encodes CATSESPGLETQYF. This rearrangement joins TRBV24-1 to TRBJ2-5, with unresolved D. V gave up 4 bases and J gave up 4 bases, with 12 bases separating them. The CDR3 length is 14 residues. In germline, CDR1 is KGHDR, CDR2 SFDVKD.

Concerning this clonotype itself: A much larger clone is a single base away; this may be a read error. The genes are TRBV5-6 and TRBJ2-7; perhaps TRBD1 as D (5 bases). The CDR3 extends over 18 amino acids. Trimming pared 4 bases from V and 4 bases from J, leaving 27 bases between. Looked up from germline, CDR1 is SGHDT and CDR2 is YYEEEE. CDR3 DNA: TGTGCCAGCAGCCTATTAACCCCGTTAGGTGGGGCTCCATACGAGCAGTACTTC. Its protein is CASSLLTPLGGAPYEQYF.

V usage is TRBV6-1 and J usage is TRBJ1-1; no firm D call. Per germline, CDR1 MNHNS and CDR2 SASEGT. The CDR3 extends over 15 amino acids. The V gene lost 3 bases and the J gene lost 3 bases, with 14 bases spanning the gap. For the CDR3, the DNA is TGTGCCAGCAGTGATGCCGGCCTAGCGTACACTGAAGCTTTCTTT. Its translation is CASSDAGLAYTEAFF.

This clonotype came up once. The CDR3 DNA is TGTGCCAGCAGCTCGCCGGGACTAGGGGCCCAGGTTGAGCAGTTCTTC. This encodes CASSSPGLGAQVEQFF. The chain recombines TRBV11-1 with TRBJ2-1; TRBD2 aligns across 8 bases. Germline CDR1 is SGHAT and CDR2 is FQDESV (reference sequence). The CDR3 is made up of 16 amino acids. The J segment lost 9 bases and the V segment lost 4 bases, leaving 14 bases of the junction unmatched.

There are many counts of this clonotype. The chain couples TRBV6-5 to TRBJ2-1; possibly TRBD1 or TRBD2 for D (5 bases each). CDR1 MNHEY and CDR2 SVGAGI come from the germline V gene. Trimming removed 2 bases at V and 8 bases at J, with 13 bases between. This CDR3 is 14 amino acids long. CDR3 nucleotides: TGTGCCAGCAGTTACATGGGACCATACGATGAGCAGTTCTTC. Encoded protein: CASSYMGPYDEQFF.

This clonotype has a count of ten or more. The chain links TRBV6-5 to TRBJ2-7, with no clear D. This CDR3 comprises 13 residues. The germline V and J ends were trimmed by 0 bases and 5 bases, with 8 bases remaining between them. Germline V lookup: CDR1 MNHEY, CDR2 SVGAGI. Written as DNA, the CDR3 is TGTGCCAGCAGTTACTCGTCCCGAAACGAGCAGTACTTC. Amino acid sequence: CASSYSSRNEQYF.

This clonotype turned up a few times. The chain uses TRBV5-1 and TRBJ2-7, with 9 nucleotides matching TRBD1. This CDR3 is 15 amino acids long. Trimming took 0 bases from V and 2 from J; bases not matched to a gene: 3. Germline assignment: CDR1 SGHRS and CDR2 YFSETQ. CDR3 loop: CASSLVTGGAYEQYF. DNA of the CDR3: TGCGCCAGCAGCTTGGTGACAGGGGGGGCCTACGAGCAGTACTTC.

The chain employs TRBV19 and TRBJ2-7, with TRBD2 identical over 7 bases. The junction had 5 bases not matched to a gene; V was cut back by 6 bases and J by 3 bases. The germline V gene has CDR1 LNHDA and CDR2 SQIVND (reference sequence). CDR3 length: 13 amino acids. Here the CDR3 reads CASSRTSNYEQYF. CDR3 DNA sequence: TGTGCCAGTAGCAGGACTAGTAACTACGAGCAGTACTTC.

The chain combines TRBV19 with TRBJ2-2; TRBD1 might be the D (6 bases). CDR1 LNHDA and CDR2 SQIVND come from the germline V gene (reference sequence). CDR3 length: 14 amino acids. The V end lost 6 bases, the J end lost 1 base, and 9 bases lay between the germline ends. CDR3 DNA sequence: TGTGCCAGTAGCATGACAGGGAACACCGGGGAGCTGTTTTTT. Residues: CASSMTGNTGELFF.

V and J are TRBV20-1 and TRBJ1-1; a possible D gene is TRBD1 (5 bases). The CDR3 contains 17 residues. V was cut by 2 bases and J by 4 bases, with 23 bases left in between. Germline V gives CDR1 DFQATT, CDR2 SNEGSKA (reference sequence). CDR3 sequence reads: CSARPGGGAVRGTEAFF. The DNA of the CDR3 is TGCAGTGCTAGACCCGGAGGAGGGGCCGTCCGGGGCACTGAAGCTTTCTTT.

The chain couples TRBV27 to TRBJ2-7; perhaps TRBD1 as D (5 bases). The V gene lost 6 bases and the J gene lost 1 base, with 16 bases spanning the gap. The CDR3 is 15 residues long. The germline CDR1 and CDR2 sequences are MNHEY and SMNVEV (reference sequence). The CDR3 sequence: CASRPLGRESYEQYF. CDR3 DNA: TGTGCCAGCAGGCCGTTGGGCAGGGAATCCTACGAGCAGTACTTC.

As regards this clonotype: It may be a read error: a sequence one base away is much more abundant. The chain joins TRBV6-1 to TRBJ1-1; D is perhaps TRBD1 (5 bases). With 8 bases removed from V and 3 bases from J, the gap between germline ends came to 16 bases. This CDR3 has 14 residues. The germline V gene has CDR1 MNHNS and CDR2 SASEGT. This chain's CDR3 is CASALDSLDTEAFF. DNA for the CDR3: TGTGCCAGCGCCCTTGACAGCCTGGACACTGAAGCTTTCTTT.

This clonotype was detected ten times or more. In DNA form, the CDR3 reads TGTGCCAGCAGCGCCGACACGAGGGGCGAGCAGTACTTC. This sequence encodes CASSADTRGEQYF. This chain uses TRBV11-2 with TRBJ2-7; either TRBD1 or TRBD2 may fit D (5 bases each). There are 13 residues in the CDR3. V shed 5 bases and J shed 6 bases, with 14 bases lying between them. Germline V gene lookup returns CDR1 SGHAT and CDR2 FQNNGV.

Details on this clonotype: An end of the junction differs from the germline gene, which may be a read error. The chain recombines TRBV11-1 with TRBJ2-1; 16 bases are a match to TRBD2. Per germline, CDR1 SGHAT and CDR2 FQDESV (reference sequence). The CDR3 loop spans 19 amino acids. CDR3 in DNA: TGTGTCAGCAGCAAGACGCCGGGACTAGCGGGAGGGGGCTACAATGAGCAGTTCTTC. Translation: CVSSKTPGLAGGGYNEQFF.